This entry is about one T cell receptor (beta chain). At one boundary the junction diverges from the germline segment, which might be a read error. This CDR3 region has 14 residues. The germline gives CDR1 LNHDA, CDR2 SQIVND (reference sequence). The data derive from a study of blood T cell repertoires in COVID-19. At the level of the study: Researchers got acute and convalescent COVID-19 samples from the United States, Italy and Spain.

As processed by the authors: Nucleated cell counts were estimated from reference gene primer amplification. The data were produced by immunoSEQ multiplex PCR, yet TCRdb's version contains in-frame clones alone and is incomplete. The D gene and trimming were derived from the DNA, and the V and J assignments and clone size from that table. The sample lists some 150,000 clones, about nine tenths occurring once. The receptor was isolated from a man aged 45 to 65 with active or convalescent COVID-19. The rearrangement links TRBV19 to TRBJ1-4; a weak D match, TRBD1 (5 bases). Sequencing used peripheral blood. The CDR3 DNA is TGTGCCAGTAGCTCCCGGGGGACTAGTGAAAAACTGTTTTTT. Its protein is CASSSRGTSEKLFF.